This TCR beta chain originates from a study of cytomegalovirus exposure and HLA in healthy donors. Germline CDR1 LNHDA, CDR2 SQIVND (reference sequence). V lost 3 bases, J lost 0 bases, and 9 bases lay in between. The CDR3 contains 15 residues. 13 Jbeta primers and 60 Vbeta primers were used for the PCR. Sequencing was performed with immunoSEQ multiplex PCR; in TCRdb, only in-frame clones are kept and a portion is missing. This sample has around 100,000 clones, with 65% to 80% found just once. The count of this clone is one. The antigen is not known. Study-wide results and caveats: Per published reports, the classifier diagnosed cytomegalovirus status with high specificity and sensitivity.

Sequencing input: PBMCs. This clonotype originated in a woman between 45 and 60 years old in good health and CMV-seropositive. The V and J genes are TRBV19 and TRBJ2-4; D remains ambiguous. CDR3 residues: CASSIPGEAKNIQYF. The CDR3 DNA is TGTGCCAGTAGTATCCCTGGAGAAGCCAAAAACATTCAGTACTTC.